This entry describes one T cell receptor (beta chain). Profiled with immunoSEQ multiplex PCR; TCRdb holds only in-frame clones, not every one. The sample has 130,000 to 150,000 clones, about 91% seen once; the top ten hold 3% to 4%. The entry originates in a study of control samples from healthy donors and cancer patients. Material: blood. The receptor comes from a man aged 25 to 40 in good health.

The CDR3 region is CASSLTRSSSYNSPLHF. In DNA form, the CDR3 reads TGTGCCAGCAGTTTAACCAGGTCTAGCTCCTATAATTCACCCCTCCACTTT. The chain combines TRBV27 with TRBJ1-6; D ambiguous. Looked up from germline, CDR1 is MNHEY and CDR2 is SMNVEV (reference sequence). V lost 2 bases, J lost 0 bases, and 11 bases lay in between. This CDR3 comprises 17 residues.